The clone carrying this T cell receptor beta chain showed up just a few times. Antigen specificity is unknown. Uncontrolled infection, other autoimmune disease, pregnancy or lactation disqualified patients from enrolment. The entry originates in a study of T cells in Graves' hyperthyroidism and ophthalmopathy. Findings of the study overall: Most thyroid clonotypes with frequency above 0.001 were detected in blood.

Amplification of TCR beta CDR3 regions was performed using RNA transcripts as template. HTBI primers were employed in a first-round RT-PCR of the TCR CDR3. TCRdb processed the multiplex PCR reads anew with MiXCR; each CDR3 protein has one entry. The sample gives a few hundred thousand distinct CDR3 sequences, 15% to 18% of which show up once; under 8% is in the top ten. The TCR comes from a woman in her twenties or thirties with Graves' hyperthyroidism. Sequencing was done on a sample of blood.

The CDR3 is CSAPGGKSYQSSYEQYF. The DNA of the CDR3 is TGCAGTGCCCCTGGGGGCAAGTCCTACCAGAGCTCCTACGAGCAGTACTTC. The chain employs TRBV20-1 and TRBJ2-7, with a possible D match to TRBD1 (6 bases). Trimming took 6 bases from V and 0 from J, leaving 24 bases between them. Germline V gene lookup returns CDR1 DFQATT and CDR2 SNEGSKA (reference sequence). The CDR3 spans 17 residues.